This paragraph reports one T cell receptor beta chain. Its target is unknown. The CDR3 loop spans 14 amino acids. Germline lookup yields CDR1 MGHRA and CDR2 YSYEKL. Trimming removed 1 base at V and 10 bases at J, with 13 bases between. The table came from immunoSEQ multiplex PCR; TCRdb's copy has only in-frame clones and leaves some out. The repertoire holds about 690,000 clones, with about nine tenths as singletons. This entry belongs to a study of shared clonotypes between healthy human individuals. Points from the study as a whole: Sequencing of the sorted subsets was shown by rarefaction to be incomplete despite large depth.

The V and J genes are TRBV4-1 and TRBJ1-4; D call uncertain. This TCR was sampled from a man between 18 and 29 years old in good health. Some clones in this sample may be carry-over from other donors' samples. Sequenced material: memory CD8+ T cells from PBMCs. Noted subset: CD45RO+ cells pooled with CCR7-negative TemRA cells. The CDR3 DNA follows: TGCGCCAGCAGCCAAGGCAGAATGAGAGGAAAACTGTTTTTT. Its protein is CASSQGRMRGKLFF.